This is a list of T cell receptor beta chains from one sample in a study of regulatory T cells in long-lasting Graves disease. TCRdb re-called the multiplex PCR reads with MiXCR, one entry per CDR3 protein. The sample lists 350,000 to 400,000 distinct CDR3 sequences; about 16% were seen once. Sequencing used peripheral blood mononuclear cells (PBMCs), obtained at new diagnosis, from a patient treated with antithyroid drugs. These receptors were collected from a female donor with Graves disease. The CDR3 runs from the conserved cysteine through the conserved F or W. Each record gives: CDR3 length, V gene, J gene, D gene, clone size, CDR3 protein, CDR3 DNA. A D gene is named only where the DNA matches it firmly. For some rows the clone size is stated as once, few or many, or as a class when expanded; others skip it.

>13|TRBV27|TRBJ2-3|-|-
CASKTGLLDTQYF
TGTGCCAGCAAGACAGGCCTACTAGATACGCAGTATTTT
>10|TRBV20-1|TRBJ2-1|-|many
CSAIGDEQFF
TGCAGTGCTATCGGGGATGAGCAGTTCTTC
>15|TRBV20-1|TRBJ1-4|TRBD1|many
CSAIKPTGPNEKLFF
TGCAGTGCTATCAAACCGACAGGGCCGAATGAAAAACTGTTTTTT
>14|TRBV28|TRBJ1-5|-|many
CASSLYRATQPQHF
TGTGCCAGCAGTTTATACAGGGCAACTCAGCCCCAGCATTTT
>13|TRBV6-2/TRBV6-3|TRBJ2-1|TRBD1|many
CASSPTGIHEQFF
TGTGCCAGCAGTCCGACAGGGATCCATGAGCAGTTCTTC
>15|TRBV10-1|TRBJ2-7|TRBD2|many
CASSEAAGGASEQYF
TGCGCCAGCAGTGAAGCGGCGGGAGGAGCAAGTGAGCAGTACTTC
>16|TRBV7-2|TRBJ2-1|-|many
CASSLESGVSYNEQFF
TGTGCCAGCAGCTTAGAATCCGGGGTATCCTACAATGAGCAGTTCTTC
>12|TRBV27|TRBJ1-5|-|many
CATGPHDQPQHF
TGTGCCACCGGGCCTCATGATCAGCCCCAGCATTTT
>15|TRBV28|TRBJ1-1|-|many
CASITAQDRATEAFF
TGTGCCAGCATCACGGCACAGGACCGCGCCACTGAAGCTTTCTTT
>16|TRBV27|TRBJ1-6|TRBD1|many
CASRLGQGVGNSPLHF
TGTGCCAGCAGGTTGGGACAGGGGGTCGGGAATTCACCCCTCCACTTT
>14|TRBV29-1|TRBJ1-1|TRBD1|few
CSVVGQGLGTEAFF
TGCAGCGTTGTTGGACAGGGGTTGGGTACTGAAGCTTTCTTT
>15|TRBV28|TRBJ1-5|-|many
CASSPHRRLGQPQHF
TGTGCCAGCAGTCCCCACAGGCGGCTGGGTCAGCCCCAGCATTTT
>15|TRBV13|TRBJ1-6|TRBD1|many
CASSDHRGGNSPLHF
TGTGCCAGCAGCGACCACAGGGGAGGGAATTCACCCCTCCACTTT
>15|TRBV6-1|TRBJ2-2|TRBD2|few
CASRTGTRVTGELFF
TGTGCCAGCAGGACCGGGACTAGAGTCACCGGGGAGCTGTTTTTT
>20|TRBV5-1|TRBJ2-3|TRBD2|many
CASSPGGLARMEFDKDTQYF
TGCGCCAGCAGCCCGGGTGGACTAGCTCGGATGGAGTTCGATAAAGATACGCAGTATTTT
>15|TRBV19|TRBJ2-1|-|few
CASSMPGLGYNEQFF
TGTGCCAGTAGTATGCCAGGCTTAGGGTACAATGAGCAGTTCTTC
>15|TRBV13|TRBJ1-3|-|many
CASSPQWGTGNTIYF
TGTGCCAGCAGCCCCCAATGGGGAACTGGAAACACCATATATTTT
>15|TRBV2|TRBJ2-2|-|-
CASSEDGGNTGELFF
TGTGCCAGCAGTGAGGACGGGGGGAACACCGGGGAGCTGTTTTTT
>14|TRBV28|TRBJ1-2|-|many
CASSFAGYNYGYTF
TGTGCCAGCAGTTTTGCAGGGTATAACTATGGCTACACCTTC
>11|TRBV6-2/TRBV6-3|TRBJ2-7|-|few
CASRRAYEQYF
TGTGCCAGCAGGAGGGCCTACGAGCAGTACTTC
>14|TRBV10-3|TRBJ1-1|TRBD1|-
CAISPGTGGTEAFF
TGTGCCATCAGTCCCGGGACAGGGGGTACTGAAGCTTTCTTT
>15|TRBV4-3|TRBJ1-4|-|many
CASSQAGTTNEKLFF
TGCGCCAGCAGCCAGGCCGGGACAACTAATGAAAAACTGTTTTTT
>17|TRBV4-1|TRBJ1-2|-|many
CASSPTTPTVFNYGYTF
TGCGCCAGCAGCCCTACTACTCCTACAGTGTTCAACTATGGCTACACCTTC
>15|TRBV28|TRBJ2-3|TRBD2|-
CASRQREGLPDTQYF
TGTGCCAGCAGACAGCGGGAGGGCCTCCCGGATACGCAGTATTTT
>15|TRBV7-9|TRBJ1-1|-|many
CASSSFFPWYTEAFF
TGTGCCAGCAGCTCATTTTTTCCCTGGTACACTGAAGCTTTCTTT
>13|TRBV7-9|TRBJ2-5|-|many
CASNSGFRETQYF
TGTGCCAGCAACTCAGGGTTTAGGGAGACCCAGTACTTC
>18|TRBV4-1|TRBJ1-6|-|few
CASSQPPAGSSYNSPLHF
TGCGCCAGCAGCCAACCTCCGGCAGGGAGCTCCTATAATTCACCCCTCCACTTT
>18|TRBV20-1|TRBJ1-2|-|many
CSAGRDRDGERTPYGYTF
TGCAGTGCTGGGCGAGACCGGGACGGCGAGCGAACTCCCTATGGCTACACCTTC
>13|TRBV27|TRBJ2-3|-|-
CASSSTLTDTQYF
TGTGCCAGCAGCTCTACCCTCACAGATACGCAGTATTTT
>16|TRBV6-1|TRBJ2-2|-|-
CASNPEDGGQTGELFF
TGTGCCAGCAACCCCGAGGATGGGGGGCAAACCGGGGAGCTGTTTTTT
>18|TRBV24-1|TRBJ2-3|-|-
CATSDLPGHLSGTDTQYF
TGTGCCACCAGTGATTTACCGGGACACCTTAGTGGCACAGATACGCAGTATTTT
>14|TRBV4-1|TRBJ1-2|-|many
CASSQGQEVYGYTF
TGCGCCAGCAGCCAAGGACAGGAGGTATATGGCTACACCTTC
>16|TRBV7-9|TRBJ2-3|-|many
CASSPWGGIGSDTQYF
TGTGCCAGCAGCCCGTGGGGCGGGATTGGGTCAGATACGCAGTATTTT
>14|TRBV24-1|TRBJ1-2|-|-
CATSDLQGRVGYTF
TGTGCCACCAGTGATTTGCAGGGACGGGTTGGCTACACCTTC
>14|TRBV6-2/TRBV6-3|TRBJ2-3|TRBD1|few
CASSRGTGLDTQYF
TGTGCCAGCAGTCGCGGGACAGGGTTAGATACGCAGTATTTT
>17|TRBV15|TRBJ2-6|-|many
CATSRGGRLSGANVLTF
TGTGCCACCAGCAGAGGCGGTAGGCTCTCTGGGGCCAACGTCCTGACTTTC
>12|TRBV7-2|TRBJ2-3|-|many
CASSLDLALMYF
TGTGCCAGCAGCTTAGATCTAGCGCTGATGTATTTT
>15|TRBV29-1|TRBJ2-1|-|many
CSVRDRKDPYNEQFF
TGCAGCGTCCGAGACAGAAAAGATCCATACAATGAGCAGTTCTTC
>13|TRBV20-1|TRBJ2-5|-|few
CSALSHSQETQYF
TGCAGTGCTCTAAGTCACAGCCAAGAGACCCAGTACTTC